This TCR beta chain was recovered during a study of read filtering for tumor transcriptome and immune sequencing (dated by TCRdb to the early 2020s). Describing the broader study: The cohort was composed of about 18 male and some 13 female patients, with a mean age of approximately 70 years and an age range of about 45 to 90. By revised international staging, roughly 8 patients were R-ISS I, about 17 were R-ISS II and about 7 were R-ISS III. After DNase treatment, whole-transcriptome libraries were prepared with the TruSeq RNA Access Library Prep Kit. TCR-region mapped reads per sample ranged from about 3.5 to 10.27 million with IR-seq versus only about 85 to 1273 with RNA-seq. Using the same bone marrow samples, the study compared TCR repertoires obtained by targeted immune repertoire sequencing with those obtained by bulk whole-transcriptome sequencing. One of the main goals was to work out a read-filtering strategy for immune repertoire data, in particular whether clonotypes backed by only a single read should be removed.

Each patient had bone marrow sampled at the time of active disease. Isolation of bone marrow mononuclear cells was performed by Ficoll-Hypaque density gradient centrifugation. Myeloma plasma cells were removed and CD138-negative cells were collected by negative selection after labeling with CD138 magnetic microbeads on a MACS separator. The purity of the isolated cells was checked by flow cytometry with CD138 antibodies on an Attune NxT. Total RNA was extracted with TRIzol reagent and quantified with a NanoDrop spectrophotometer. For each patient, the CD138-negative bone marrow sample underwent paired RNA-seq and IR-seq. This clonotype appeared a single time. Its target antigen remains unknown. Germline and junction disagree at one end, which may indicate a read error. TCR libraries were built from roughly 440 ng RNA with the Immunoverse kit, using molecular barcoded adaptors covering alpha/delta and beta/gamma chains. TCR library preparation used the same RNA that was used for transcriptome sequencing. TCR libraries were sequenced on an Illumina HiSeq 4000 with 2 x 150 cycles. Turning to the authors' computational methods: Using MiXCR, which included quality filtering and error correction, TCR reads were aligned to human V, D, J and C references and then assembled into CDR3 clonotypes. The tcR package in R was used for analysis of clonotype counts and gene usage diversity. Raw mapping reads were checked after the RNA-seq reads had been mapped by STAR aligner version 2.5.3a onto the human GRCh37 genome. To test how sequencing depth affected the clonotypes detected, IR-seq fastq files were randomly downsampled with Seqtk 1.3. TCRdb took the public reads, trimmed them with fastp at Q25, ran MiXCR for clone calling and kept in-frame beta chains. Each entry merges the rows of one CDR3 protein and shows their most common DNA and genes. V and J calls and clone size were set by TCRdb, not the authors. This sample holds about 86,000 distinct CDR3 sequences; about 12% were observed only once. The ten largest clones represent about 15% of the sample.

Results the study describes overall, beyond this receptor: Removing single-read clonotypes increased the correlation between IR-seq and RNA-seq shared clonotype proportions. Rather than purified T cells, the sorted CD138-negative fraction was a mixed bone marrow immune population. Single-read clonotypes made up 80% to 90% of clonotypes but only roughly 3.5% of total reads in IR-seq, compared with about 69% of clonotypes and approximately 40% of reads in RNA-seq. IR-seq captured clonotypes at much higher depth and more reliably than RNA-seq, and smaller IR-seq throughput sufficed to identify most shared clonotypes.

The receptor's source is a donor aged 40 or older with multiple myeloma. The sequenced sample consisted of a population of CD138-negative cells sorted from bone marrow. The sample's cell subset or site, from its label and the paper: bone marrow mononuclear cells depleted of CD138+ plasma/myeloma cells by negative magnetic selection.

The CDR3 protein is CASSRVHNERFF. The DNA reads as follows: TGTGCCAGCTCTAGGGTCCACAATGAGCGGTTCTTC. The chain employs TRBV9 and TRBJ2-1, with no D gene named confidently. The cysteine opens and the phenylalanine closes a CDR3 of 12 amino acids. This entry keeps only the CDR3 DNA: 36 bases, framed from base 1. The CDR1 and CDR2 encoded by the germline V gene are SGDLS and YYNGEE.